The next 7 T cell receptor beta chains were all read from a single sample in a study of blood T cell repertoires in COVID-19. Measured with immunoSEQ multiplex PCR; TCRdb has only the in-frame clones, and not every one. There are around 130,000 clones in the sample; roughly 90% occur only once, and around 2.3% lies in the top ten. The sequenced sample consisted of PBMCs or T cells enriched from blood (not recorded which). The receptors were sampled from a woman aged 50 to 60 who had recovered from COVID-19.

The chain carries TRBV20-1 and TRBJ2-7; 8 nucleotides agree with TRBD1. Germline values: CDR1 DFQATT, CDR2 SNEGSKA (reference sequence). The CDR3 spans 12 residues. Trimming removed 3 bases from V and 6 bases from J; junction bases left unmatched: 4. CDR3 residues: CSASVGTGEQYF. In DNA, the CDR3 is TGCAGTGCTAGTGTCGGGACAGGCGAGCAGTACTTC.

V gene TRBV11-2 combines with J gene TRBJ1-5, with unresolved D. CDR1 and CDR2 from the germline V gene are SGHAT and FQNNGV. There are 14 residues in the CDR3. Trimming shortened V by 0 bases and J by 4 bases, and 7 bases separated the two germline ends. CDR3 loop: CASSLEFGNQPQHF. The CDR3 DNA sequence: TGTGCCAGCAGCTTAGAGTTCGGGAATCAGCCCCAGCATTTT.

This clone was observed a few times. The chain carries TRBV10-3 and TRBJ1-4; the match to TRBD1 covers 10 bases. Germline V gene lookup returns CDR1 ENHRY and CDR2 SYGVKD. V lost 10 bases to trimming and J lost 5 bases; unmatched junction nucleotides: 4. The CDR3 spans 13 residues. CDR3 bases: TGTGCCACCGCGGGACAGGGGAATGAAAAACTGTTTTTT. Amino acid sequence: CATAGQGNEKLFF.

The rearrangement uses TRBV21-1 and TRBJ2-5; no check of the table's D call, TRBD2, against the DNA was made. TRBV21-1 counts as a pseudogene. The CDR3 totals 15 residues. CDR3 DNA sequence: TGTGCCAGCAGCAAAGGTTCGCTGATGGAGGAGACCCAGTACTTC. Protein product: CASSKGSLMEETQYF.

The rearrangement joins TRBV18 to TRBJ2-2; maybe TRBD1 (6 bases). CDR3 length equals 17 residues. Germline CDR1 reads KGHSH; CDR2 reads LQKENI. V shed 2 bases and J shed 3 bases, with 16 bases lying between them. The CDR3, as DNA: TGTGCCAGCTCACCAGGGAATACAGGGAAGGACACCGGGGAGCTGTTTTTT. This codes for CASSPGNTGKDTGELFF.

The J gene is TRBJ1-6, the V gene TRBV19; D might be TRBD1 (6 bases). The V gene's germline CDR1 is LNHDA and CDR2 SQIVND (reference sequence). CDR3 length: 12 amino acids. The germline V and J ends were trimmed by 6 bases and 8 bases, with 8 bases remaining between them. The CDR3, as DNA: TGTGCCAGTAGGTCAGGGGATTCACCCCTCCACTTT. Protein: CASRSGDSPLHF.

This rearrangement joins TRBV6-5 to TRBJ1-2; D gene ambiguous. The germline V and J ends were trimmed by 0 bases and 5 bases, with 7 bases remaining between them. Germline CDR1 MNHEY, CDR2 SVGAGI. The CDR3 consists of 13 residues. The CDR3 loop reads CASSYSFGYGYTF. The CDR3 DNA sequence: TGTGCCAGCAGTTACTCGTTCGGGTATGGCTACACCTTC.